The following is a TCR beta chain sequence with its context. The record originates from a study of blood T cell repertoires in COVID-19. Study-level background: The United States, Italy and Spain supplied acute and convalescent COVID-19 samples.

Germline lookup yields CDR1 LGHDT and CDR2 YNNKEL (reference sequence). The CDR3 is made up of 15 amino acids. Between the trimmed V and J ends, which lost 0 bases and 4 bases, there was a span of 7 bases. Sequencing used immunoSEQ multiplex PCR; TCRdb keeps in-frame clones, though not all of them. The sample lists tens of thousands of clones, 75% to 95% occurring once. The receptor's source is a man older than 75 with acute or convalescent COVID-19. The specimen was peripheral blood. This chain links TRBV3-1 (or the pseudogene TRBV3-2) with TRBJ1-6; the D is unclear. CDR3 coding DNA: TGTGCCAGCAGCCAAGATAGCGGGTATAATTCACCCCTCCACTTT. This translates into CASSQDSGYNSPLHF.